This paragraph covers one T cell receptor (beta chain) sequence. This record comes from a study of technical replicates of blood from a few donors. Generated by immunoSEQ multiplex PCR, the TCRdb table keeps only in-frame clones and is missing some. The table lists 50,000 to 70,000 clones, roughly 89% of them singletons. The clonotype comes from a human donor in good health. Some clones in this sample may be carry-over from other donors' samples. Sample: PBMCs.

CDR3 sequence reads: CASSFPGSETQYF. The DNA for the CDR3 is TGCGCCAGCAGCTTTCCGGGAAGTGAGACCCAGTACTTC. This rearrangement joins TRBV5-1 to TRBJ2-5; a weak D match, TRBD2 (5 bases). Germline V gene data show CDR1 as SGHRS and CDR2 as YFSETQ. CDR3 length equals 13 residues. V shed 2 bases and J shed 5 bases, with 10 bases lying between them.